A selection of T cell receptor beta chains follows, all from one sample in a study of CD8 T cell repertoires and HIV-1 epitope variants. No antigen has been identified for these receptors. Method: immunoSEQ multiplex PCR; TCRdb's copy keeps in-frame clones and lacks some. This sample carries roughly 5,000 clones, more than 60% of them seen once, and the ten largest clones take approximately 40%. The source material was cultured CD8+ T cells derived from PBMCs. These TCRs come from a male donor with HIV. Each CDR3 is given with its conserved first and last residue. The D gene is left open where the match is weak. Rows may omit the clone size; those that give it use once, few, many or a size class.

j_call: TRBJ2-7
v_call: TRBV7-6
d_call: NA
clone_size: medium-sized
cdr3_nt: TGTGCCAGCAGCTTAGGAGGGTTGGGGTCCAGCGGGCCGGCCTACGAGCAGTACTTC
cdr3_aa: CASSLGGLGSSGPAYEQYF

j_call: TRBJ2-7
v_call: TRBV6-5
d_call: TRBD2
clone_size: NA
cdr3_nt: TGTGCCAGCAGTTACGGGGCTAGCGGAACCTACGAGCAGTACTTC
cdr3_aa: CASSYGASGTYEQYF

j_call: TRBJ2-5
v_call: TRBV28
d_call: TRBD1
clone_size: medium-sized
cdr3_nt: TGTGCCAGCAGTTCCCCGGACAGGGCCCAAGAGACCCAGTACTTC
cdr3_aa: CASSSPDRAQETQYF

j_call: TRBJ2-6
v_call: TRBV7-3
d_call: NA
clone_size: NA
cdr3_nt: TGTGCCAGCAGCTTAGGGCAGGCTGGGGCCAACGTCCTGACTTTC
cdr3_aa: CASSLGQAGANVLTF

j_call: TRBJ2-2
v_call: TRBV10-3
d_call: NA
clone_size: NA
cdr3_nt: TGTGCCATCAGTGACTTTCGAGGGGAGCTGTTTTTT
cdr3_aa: CAISDFRGELFF

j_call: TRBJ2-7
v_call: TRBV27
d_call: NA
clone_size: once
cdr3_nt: TGTGCCAGCAGTTCGACCGTCTACGAGCAGTACTTC
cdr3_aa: CASSSTVYEQYF

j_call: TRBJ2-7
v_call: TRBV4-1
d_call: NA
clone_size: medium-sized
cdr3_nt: TGCGCCAGCAGCCGTATACTCGACTACGAGCAGTACTTC
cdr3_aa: CASSRILDYEQYF

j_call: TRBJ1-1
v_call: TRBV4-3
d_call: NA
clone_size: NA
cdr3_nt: TGCGCCAGCAGCCGACAACAGGGTGGCGCTGAAGCTTTCTTT
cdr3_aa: CASSRQQGGAEAFF

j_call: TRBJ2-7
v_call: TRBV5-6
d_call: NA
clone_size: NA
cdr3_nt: TGTGCCAGCAGCCTACAGGGAATCTCCTACGAGCAGTACTTC
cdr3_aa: CASSLQGISYEQYF

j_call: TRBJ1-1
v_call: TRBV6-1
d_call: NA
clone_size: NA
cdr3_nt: TGTGCCAGCAGTGAAGCCTTTTTCCGAGATGAACATAGGAATCCTGAAGCTTTCTTT
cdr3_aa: CASSEAFFRDEHRNPEAFF

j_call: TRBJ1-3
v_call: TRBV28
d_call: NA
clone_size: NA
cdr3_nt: TGTGCCAGCTCGTGGAGGGTGATCTCTGGAAACACCATATATTTT
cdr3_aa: CASSWRVISGNTIYF

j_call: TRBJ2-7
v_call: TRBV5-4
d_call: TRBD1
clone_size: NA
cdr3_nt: TGTGCCACCGTCGGGACAGGGGGCAACGAGCAGTACTTC
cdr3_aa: CATVGTGGNEQYF

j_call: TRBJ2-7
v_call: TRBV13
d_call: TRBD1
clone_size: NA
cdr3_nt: TGTGCCAGCAGCTTCAATGCCGGGACAGGTATATCCTACGAGCAGTACTTC
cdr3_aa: CASSFNAGTGISYEQYF

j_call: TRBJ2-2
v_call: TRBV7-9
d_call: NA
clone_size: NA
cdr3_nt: TGTGCCAGCACTGGGGTCACCGGGGAGCTGTTTTTT
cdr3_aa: CASTGVTGELFF

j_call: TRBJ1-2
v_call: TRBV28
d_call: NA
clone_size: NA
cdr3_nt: TGTGCCAGCAGTTTATTGGGGGAGTTGACCTATGGCTACACCTTC
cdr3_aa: CASSLLGELTYGYTF

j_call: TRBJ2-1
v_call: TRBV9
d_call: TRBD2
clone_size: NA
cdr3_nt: TGTGCCAGCAGCGCGACTAGCGCACCGTACAATGAGCAGTTCTTC
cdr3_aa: CASSATSAPYNEQFF

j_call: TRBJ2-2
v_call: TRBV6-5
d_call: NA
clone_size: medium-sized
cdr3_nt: TGTGCCAGCAGCTCGGACAGCACCGGGGAGCTGTTTTTT
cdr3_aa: CASSSDSTGELFF

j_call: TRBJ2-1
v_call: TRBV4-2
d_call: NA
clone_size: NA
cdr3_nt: TGTGCCAGCAGCCAAGAGTCCCAGGGGAAGGCTTATGAGCAGTTCTTC
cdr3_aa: CASSQESQGKAYEQFF

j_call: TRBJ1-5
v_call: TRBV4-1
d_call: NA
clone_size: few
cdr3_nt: TGCGCCAGCAGCCAAGACAACGGGCGGCGCAATCAGCCCCAGCATTTT
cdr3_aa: CASSQDNGRRNQPQHF

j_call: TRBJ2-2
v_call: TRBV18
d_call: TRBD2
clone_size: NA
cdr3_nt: TGTGCCAGCTCACCCAGCGCTAGCGGGGGGCTTACCGGGGAGCTGTTTTTT
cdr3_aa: CASSPSASGGLTGELFF

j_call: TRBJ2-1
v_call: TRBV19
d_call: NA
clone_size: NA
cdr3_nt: TGTGCCAGTAGTATTGTCAGGGGCCAATTCTCCTACAATGAGCAGTTCTTC
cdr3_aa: CASSIVRGQFSYNEQFF

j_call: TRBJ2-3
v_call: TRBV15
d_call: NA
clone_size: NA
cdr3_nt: TGTGCCACCAGCTCCTCCCTAGCGAGGCTCACAGATACGCAGTATTTT
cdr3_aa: CATSSSLARLTDTQYF

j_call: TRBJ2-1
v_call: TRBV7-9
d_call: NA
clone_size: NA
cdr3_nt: TGTGCCAGCAGCCACGGGACTGAGAATGAGCAGTTCTTC
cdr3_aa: CASSHGTENEQFF

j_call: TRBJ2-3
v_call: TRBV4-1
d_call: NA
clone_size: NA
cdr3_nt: TGCGCCAGCAGCCAACTGACAGCAGATACGCAGTATTTT
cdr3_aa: CASSQLTADTQYF

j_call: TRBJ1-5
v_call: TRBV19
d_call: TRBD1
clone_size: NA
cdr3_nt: TGTGCCAGTAGTAGACAGGGTTTAGGACAGCCCCAGCATTTT
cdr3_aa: CASSRQGLGQPQHF

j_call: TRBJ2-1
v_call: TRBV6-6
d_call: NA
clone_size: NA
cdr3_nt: TGTGCCACTCTAGGGGGGTACAACGAGCAGTTCTTC
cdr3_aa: CATLGGYNEQFF

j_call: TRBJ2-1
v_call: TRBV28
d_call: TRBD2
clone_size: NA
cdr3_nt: TGTGCCAGCAGCCCTAGCGGGTTTGGGGGCAATGAGCAGTTCTTC
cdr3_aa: CASSPSGFGGNEQFF

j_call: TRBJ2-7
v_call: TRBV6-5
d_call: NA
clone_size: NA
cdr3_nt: TGTGCCAGCAGTGAAGGAGCAGGTCCCTACGAGCAGTACTTC
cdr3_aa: CASSEGAGPYEQYF

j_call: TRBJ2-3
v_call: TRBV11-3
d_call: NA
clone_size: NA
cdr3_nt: TGTGCCAGCAGCTCGACAGCAGATACGCAGTATTTT
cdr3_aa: CASSSTADTQYF

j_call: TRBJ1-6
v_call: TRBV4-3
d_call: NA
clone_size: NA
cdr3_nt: TGCGCCAGCAGCCAAGGAGATGAAGGGCGGCCTCTCCACTTT
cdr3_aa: CASSQGDEGRPLHF

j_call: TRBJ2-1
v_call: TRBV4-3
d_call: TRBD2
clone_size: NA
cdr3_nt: TGCGCCAGCAGCTGGAGCGGGGGGCTCATGGATGAGCAGTTCTTC
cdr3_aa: CASSWSGGLMDEQFF

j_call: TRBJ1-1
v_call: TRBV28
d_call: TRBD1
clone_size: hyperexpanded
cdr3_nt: TGTGCCAGCAGTTCCCCCGGGACAGGGGTGATTTCCACTGAAGCTTTCTTT
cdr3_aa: CASSSPGTGVISTEAFF

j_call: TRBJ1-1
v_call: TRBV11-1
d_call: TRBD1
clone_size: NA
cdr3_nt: TGTGCCAGCAGATCGGGACAGGGGTTGGCTGAAGCTTTCTTT
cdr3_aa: CASRSGQGLAEAFF

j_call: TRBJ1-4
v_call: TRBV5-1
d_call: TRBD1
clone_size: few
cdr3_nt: TGCGCCAGCAGCTCCGGGACAGGGCCTGAAAAACTGTTTTTT
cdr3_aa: CASSSGTGPEKLFF

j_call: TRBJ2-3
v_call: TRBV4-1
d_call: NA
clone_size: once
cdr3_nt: TGCGCCAGCAGCCACGAAGAGGGGGGCCAGGCAGATACGCAGTATTTT
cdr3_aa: CASSHEEGGQADTQYF

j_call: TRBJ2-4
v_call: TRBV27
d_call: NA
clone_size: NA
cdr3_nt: TGTGCCAGCAGTTTCGGGTTATCAGCCAAAAACATTCAGTACTTC
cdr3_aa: CASSFGLSAKNIQYF

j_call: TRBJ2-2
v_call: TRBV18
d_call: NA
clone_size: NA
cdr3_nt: TGTGCCAGCTCGCCAAGAAGGCTGGAGAACACCGGGGAGCTGTTTTTT
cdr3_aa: CASSPRRLENTGELFF

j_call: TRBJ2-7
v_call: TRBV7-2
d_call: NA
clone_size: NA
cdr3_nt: TGTGCCAGCAGCTTAGTAACACGAGGTAGAGGGTACGAGCAGTACTTC
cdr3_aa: CASSLVTRGRGYEQYF

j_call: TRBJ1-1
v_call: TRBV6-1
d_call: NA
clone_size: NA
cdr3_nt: TGTGCCAGCAGGAGGGCGATCGACTTGAACACTGAAGCTTTCTTT
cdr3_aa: CASRRAIDLNTEAFF

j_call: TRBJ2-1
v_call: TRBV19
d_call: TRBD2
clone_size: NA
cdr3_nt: TGTGCCAGTTGGGGGGGGAACAATGAGCAGTTCTTC
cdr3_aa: CASWGGNNEQFF

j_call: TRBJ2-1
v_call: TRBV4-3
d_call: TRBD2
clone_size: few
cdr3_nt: TGCGCCAGCAGCGCCTACTCGGGGGGGCCCGACAATGAGCAGTTCTTC
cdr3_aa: CASSAYSGGPDNEQFF

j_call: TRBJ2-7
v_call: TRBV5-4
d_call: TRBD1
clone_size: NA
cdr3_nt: TGTGCCAGCAGCTTGACAGGGGGCGAGCAGTACTTC
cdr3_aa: CASSLTGGEQYF

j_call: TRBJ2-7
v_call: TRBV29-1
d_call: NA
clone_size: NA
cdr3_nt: TGCAGCGTTGAAGGTCCCGAAAGCTCCTACGAGCAGTACTTC
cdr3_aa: CSVEGPESSYEQYF

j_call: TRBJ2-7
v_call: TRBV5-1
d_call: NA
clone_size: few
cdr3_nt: TGCGCCAGCAGCTGGGATCCTTCCGAAGCCTACGAGCAGTACTTC
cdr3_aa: CASSWDPSEAYEQYF

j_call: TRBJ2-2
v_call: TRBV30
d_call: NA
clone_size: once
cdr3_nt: TGTGCCTGGAGTGTTTTCGGGGGGCTGGGCGGGGAGCTGTTTTTT
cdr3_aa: CAWSVFGGLGGELFF

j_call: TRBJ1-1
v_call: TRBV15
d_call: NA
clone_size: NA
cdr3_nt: TGTGCCACCGGCCCTCGTACGAACACTGAAGCTTTCTTT
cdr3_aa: CATGPRTNTEAFF

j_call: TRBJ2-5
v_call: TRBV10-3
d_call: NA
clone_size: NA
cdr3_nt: TGTGCCATCAGTGAGTCGGGAGGTTGGGAGACCCAGTACTTC
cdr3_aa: CAISESGGWETQYF

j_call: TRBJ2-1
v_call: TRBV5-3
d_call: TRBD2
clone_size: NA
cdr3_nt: TGTGCCAGAAGCGCCCTACCTAGCGGCCCTAGCTCCTACAATGAGCAGTTCTTC
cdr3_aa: CARSALPSGPSSYNEQFF

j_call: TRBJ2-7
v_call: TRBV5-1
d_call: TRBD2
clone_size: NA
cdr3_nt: TGCGCCAGCAGCCTGGGACTAGCGGGAGGGGGTGAGTACGAGCAGTACTTC
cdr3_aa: CASSLGLAGGGEYEQYF

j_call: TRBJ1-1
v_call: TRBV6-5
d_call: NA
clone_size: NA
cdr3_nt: TGTGCCAGCAGTTATATTGGGGGCATGAACACTGAAGCTTTCTTT
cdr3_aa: CASSYIGGMNTEAFF

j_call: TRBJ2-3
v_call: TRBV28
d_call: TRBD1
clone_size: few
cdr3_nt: TGTGCCAGCAGTCCGGCCCACAGGGGGCAGACAGATACGCAGTATTTT
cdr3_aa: CASSPAHRGQTDTQYF

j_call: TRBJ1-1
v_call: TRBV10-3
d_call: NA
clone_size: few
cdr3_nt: TGTGCCATCACTTTGGACGGAAACACTGAAGCTTTCTTT
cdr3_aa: CAITLDGNTEAFF

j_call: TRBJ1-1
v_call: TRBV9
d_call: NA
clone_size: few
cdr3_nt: TGTGCCAGCAGCGTACAGGGACACCCGAACACTGAAGCTTTCTTT
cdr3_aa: CASSVQGHPNTEAFF

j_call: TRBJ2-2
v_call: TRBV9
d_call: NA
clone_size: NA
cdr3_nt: TGTGCCAGCGCCACTTCCGGGGAGCTGTTTTTT
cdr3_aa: CASATSGELFF

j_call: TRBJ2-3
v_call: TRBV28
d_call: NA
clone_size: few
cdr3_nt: TGTGCCAGCAGTCCGGTAGTAAGCACAGATACGCAGTATTTT
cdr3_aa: CASSPVVSTDTQYF